This TCR beta chain was profiled in a study of cytomegalovirus exposure and HLA in healthy donors. Study conclusions and caveats: When analyzed later, the rates of TCR association showed variation by HLA locus, with DRB1 the most and HLA-C the fewest. In a later analysis, the majority of CMV-associated beta chains seemingly showed HLA restriction.

Trimming cost V 5 bases and J 4 bases; bases outside gene matches: 11. Germline loops: CDR1 MNHEY, CDR2 SMNVEV (reference sequence). The CDR3 spans 15 residues. Despite likely unrecorded immune exposures, the donors were nominally healthy at the time of sampling. Amplification used 60 Vbeta primers and 13 Jbeta primers. The table came from immunoSEQ multiplex PCR; TCRdb's copy has only in-frame clones and leaves some out. The data hold roughly 240,000 clones, with about 81% observed a single time. This clone occurred once. The target antigen is unknown. The chain has TRBV27 and TRBJ2-7; 7 bases fit TRBD1. Specimen: PBMCs. The source of this sequence is a woman aged 35 to 49 in good health and CMV-seropositive. CDR3 loop: CASSPFPTGPYEQYF. CDR3 DNA sequence: TGTGCCAGCAGTCCTTTTCCGACAGGGCCGTACGAGCAGTACTTC.